This section outlines one T cell receptor beta chain sequence together with its context. Its target is not known. This sample was included in a study of cytomegalovirus exposure and HLA in healthy donors. Use of 60 Vbeta and 13 Jbeta primers characterized the PCR. The protocol was immunoSEQ multiplex PCR, while the TCRdb copy is restricted to in-frame clones and leaves out a portion. Seen here are a few hundred thousand clones, roughly 80% observed once, and the top ten hold roughly 0.31%. V shed 3 bases and J shed 14 bases, with 11 bases lying between them. The V gene's germline CDR1 is SEHNR and CDR2 FQNEAQ (reference sequence). This CDR3 spans 12 amino acids. Study conclusions and caveats: Relative to the 666-donor mean, N-insertions were reportedly fewer in an Asian-associated ancestry cluster in a later analysis.

This TCR came from a girl aged 2-10 years in good health and CMV-seronegative. This chain joins TRBV7-9 and TRBJ1-6; D gene uncertain. The specimen sequenced was PBMCs. DNA for the CDR3: TGTGCCAGCAGCTTGCCAGTCTCATCCCTCCACTTT. Its translation: CASSLPVSSLHF.